The rows below give T cell receptor beta chains drawn from one sample of a study of Ad26.COV2.S vaccination and SARS-CoV-2 variants. Assay used: immunoSEQ multiplex PCR; TCRdb lists only in-frame clones, some missing. The sample has around 320,000 clones; 86% are singletons. Source: peripheral blood, taken in a trial of Ad26.COV2.S vaccine versus placebo. The receptors here all came from a person between 18 and 65 years old who received the Ad26.COV2.S COVID-19 vaccine or a placebo. Each CDR3 is given with its conserved first and last residue. A D gene is named only where the DNA matches it firmly. The size of a clone is reported for some rows only, either as once, few or many, or as a class for expanded clones.

cdr3_nt	cdr3_aa	d_call	j_call	clone_size	v_call
TGCGCCAGCAGCCTGGACGTCGGGGGTGTGTACGAGCAGTACTTC	CASSLDVGGVYEQYF	NA	TRBJ2-7	NA	TRBV5-1
TGTGCCAGCAGCTTAGCGGCGGGGGCGTTAAACGGGGAGCTGTTTTTT	CASSLAAGALNGELFF	NA	TRBJ2-2	NA	TRBV11-2
TGCAGCGTTCGGACAGGGGGCCCGAACACTGAAGCTTTCTTT	CSVRTGGPNTEAFF	TRBD1	TRBJ1-1	NA	TRBV29-1
TGTGCCAGCAGTGAACCAGGGGGTCCCTACAATGAGCAGTTCTTC	CASSEPGGPYNEQFF	TRBD1	TRBJ2-1	NA	TRBV25-1
TGTGCCAGCAGCGGATTGACAGGGGTCGGTGGGGCCAACGTCCTGACTTTC	CASSGLTGVGGANVLTF	TRBD1	TRBJ2-6	NA	TRBV2
TGTGCCAGCAGCTTGTTCAGGGGGTTGCCTTTCTTT	CASSLFRGLPFF	TRBD1	TRBJ1-1	NA	TRBV5-6
TGTGCCAGTAGCCTACAGGGGCCTACTGAAGCTTTCTTT	CASSLQGPTEAFF	TRBD1	TRBJ1-1	NA	TRBV19
TGCGCCAGCAGTGACAGGGTGGGTGGTCTTGATGGCTACACCTTC	CASSDRVGGLDGYTF	NA	TRBJ1-2	NA	TRBV10-2
TGTGCCACCAGCGGACGGATGAGGGGAAACACCGGGGAGCTGTTTTTT	CATSGRMRGNTGELFF	NA	TRBJ2-2	NA	TRBV15
TGTGCCTGGAGCCGGGCCCCAAATCAGCCCCAGCATTTT	CAWSRAPNQPQHF	NA	TRBJ1-5	once	TRBV30
TGTGCCAGCACATCCGGCCACCCGAACACTGAAGCTTTCTTT	CASTSGHPNTEAFF	NA	TRBJ1-1	NA	TRBV3-1/TRBV3-2
TGTGCCAGCAGCGTAGCCGGGGCAGGGTCAGGAAACACCATATATTTT	CASSVAGAGSGNTIYF	NA	TRBJ1-3	NA	TRBV9
TGTGCCAGCAGCTTAGCCATTCACTCTGGAAACACCATATATTTT	CASSLAIHSGNTIYF	NA	TRBJ1-3	NA	TRBV7-2
TGTGCCAGCAGCCCCCAGGGACTAGCGGGGGGAGGTGAGCAGTTCTTC	CASSPQGLAGGGEQFF	TRBD2	TRBJ2-1	NA	TRBV11-3
TGCGCCAGCAGCTCGGGGACCATGCGGAGCGGGGAAGCTTTCTTT	CASSSGTMRSGEAFF	NA	TRBJ1-1	NA	TRBV5-1
TGCAGCTCCGCAAGAAGCATCCAAGAGACCCAGTACTTC	CSSARSIQETQYF	NA	TRBJ2-5	NA	TRBV29-1
TGTGCCAGCAGCCAAGTGGGACCTAATGGCTACACCTTC	CASSQVGPNGYTF	NA	TRBJ1-2	NA	TRBV3-1/TRBV3-2
TGTGCCAGCAGCTTTTTAACCGGCTACACCTTC	CASSFLTGYTF	NA	TRBJ1-2	NA	TRBV7-9
TGCGCCAGCAGCTTATCCCACGGGACAGGGGATTCACCCCTCCACTTT	CASSLSHGTGDSPLHF	TRBD1	TRBJ1-6	NA	TRBV5-1
TGTGCCAGCAGCGTAACCGGGACAGGGGACCGCCAGTATTTT	CASSVTGTGDRQYF	TRBD1	TRBJ2-3	NA	TRBV9
TGTGCCAGCAGCGTAGGGAACAGGAACGTCAATGAGCAGTTCTTC	CASSVGNRNVNEQFF	NA	TRBJ2-1	once	TRBV9
TGCGCCAGCAGCCCCGACCGGGGGGAGAGCACAGATACGCAGTATTTT	CASSPDRGESTDTQYF	TRBD2	TRBJ2-3	NA	TRBV5-1
TGTGCCAGCAGCGTAGGGGTAGGGGAGGGTAGAGGGCCTGAAGCTTTCTTT	CASSVGVGEGRGPEAFF	NA	TRBJ1-1	few	TRBV9
TGTGCCAGCAGTCGGGGGGTATGGCAGCCCCAGCATTTT	CASSRGVWQPQHF	NA	TRBJ1-5	NA	TRBV6-5
TGCGCCAGCAGGGCGGGCGGACAGAAAGGGGACTCTGGAAACACCATATATTTT	CASRAGGQKGDSGNTIYF	NA	TRBJ1-3	NA	TRBV4-1
TGTGCCAGCAGGGACGAGGCGGTACAGGGCAATGAGCAGTTCTTC	CASRDEAVQGNEQFF	NA	TRBJ2-1	NA	TRBV6-6
TGTGCCAGCAGCTTAGAAGCGGGGCCTCCCTACGAGCAGTACTTC	CASSLEAGPPYEQYF	TRBD2	TRBJ2-7	NA	TRBV11-3
TGTGCCAGCAGTTACGGAATGCCTGAGATGAACACTGAAGCTTTCTTT	CASSYGMPEMNTEAFF	NA	TRBJ1-1	NA	TRBV6-7
TGCAGTGCGTCAGGGTTTGGCTACACCTTC	CSASGFGYTF	NA	TRBJ1-2	NA	TRBV20-1
TGTGCCAGCAGTTACCTCCCCCCTGGAAGGCTGTTCTCTGGAAACACCATATATTTT	CASSYLPPGRLFSGNTIYF	NA	TRBJ1-3	NA	TRBV6-2/TRBV6-3
TGTGCCAGCAGCTTAAAGGGGGGGCCCTACAATGAGCAGTTCTTC	CASSLKGGPYNEQFF	NA	TRBJ2-1	NA	TRBV7-3
TGTGCCTGGAGTGTTTATCGGATTCGGACAGAGAATGAAAAACTGTTTTTT	CAWSVYRIRTENEKLFF	NA	TRBJ1-4	NA	TRBV30
TGTGCCAGCAGCTTCGGGACAGGGTGGGGGACTGAAGCTTTCTTT	CASSFGTGWGTEAFF	TRBD1	TRBJ1-1	NA	TRBV5-6
TGTGCCAGCAGCACCCAAGGACCCCGGGCTTATAATTCACCCCTCCACTTT	CASSTQGPRAYNSPLHF	NA	TRBJ1-6	NA	TRBV7-2
TGCGCCAGCAGCTCCGACAACCCCACAGATACGCAGTATTTT	CASSSDNPTDTQYF	NA	TRBJ2-3	NA	TRBV5-1
TGTGCCAGCAGCTTAACAGGGGCCGTGGGAGGAAACACCATATATTTT	CASSLTGAVGGNTIYF	TRBD1	TRBJ1-3	NA	TRBV7-2
TGTGCCACCAGTGATTTGATTGCGGACGTAGCCAAAAACATTCAGTACTTC	CATSDLIADVAKNIQYF	NA	TRBJ2-4	NA	TRBV24-1
TGTGCCAGCAGCTTAGGGACGCTCGTGGGCAATGAGCAGTTCTTC	CASSLGTLVGNEQFF	NA	TRBJ2-1	NA	TRBV7-3
TGTGCCGGAGAAAACCCTCTCACAGATACGCAGTATTTT	CAGENPLTDTQYF	NA	TRBJ2-3	NA	TRBV19
TGTGCCAGCAGCTTAGCGGGAGTCTCCTACAATGAGCAGTTCTTC	CASSLAGVSYNEQFF	NA	TRBJ2-1	NA	TRBV7-2
TGCGCCAGGGGGGACAGCCGCACAGATACGCAGTATTTT	CARGDSRTDTQYF	TRBD1	TRBJ2-3	NA	TRBV10-1
TGTGCCAGCAGCTCCTACACCGGGGAGCTGTTTTTT	CASSSYTGELFF	NA	TRBJ2-2	NA	TRBV11-2
TGTGCCAGCAGTGGGTCTACAGGTATAGGCTATGGCTACACCTTC	CASSGSTGIGYGYTF	NA	TRBJ1-2	NA	TRBV2
TGTGCCAGCAGTTTAGGACAGGGGCGTTTTGGCTACACCTTC	CASSLGQGRFGYTF	TRBD1	TRBJ1-2	NA	TRBV27
TGTGCCAGCAGTTGGTCCAGGGGTACAGGGGACTCCTACGAGCAGTACTTC	CASSWSRGTGDSYEQYF	TRBD1	TRBJ2-7	NA	TRBV27
TGTGCCAGCAGCTTAGCGTCGATACAGGGATCTGGAAACACCATATATTTT	CASSLASIQGSGNTIYF	NA	TRBJ1-3	NA	TRBV7-9